Listed below are T cell receptor beta chains from one sample, sequenced in a study of T cells in Graves' hyperthyroidism and ophthalmopathy. TCRdb itself ran the multiplex PCR reads through MiXCR, one entry per CDR3 protein. The data show about 380,000 distinct CDR3 sequences, around 20% seen once. The sequenced sample was blood. These receptors all come from a man aged 18 to 29 with Graves' ophthalmopathy. CDR3s leave out the opening cysteine and the closing phenylalanine or tryptophan. Each record gives: clone size, V gene, CDR3 protein. A row's size may be missing; if present it is once, few, many or a size class.

few,TRBV28,ASSLGYPGQNYGYT
many,TRBV7-2,ASSLVGDLGNQPQH
many,TRBV7-3,ASSLTGGTADTQY
few,TRBV7-2,ASSADRGNTEAF
many,TRBV7-3,ASGPRESYNEQF
few,TRBV7-9,ASSLASVYNSPLH
few,TRBV5-1,ASSLVSGQAYEQY
many,TRBV7-9,ASSPRGTGTEQY
-,TRBV5-1,ASSVTSAGQETQY
many,TRBV6-1,ASISSWEGGNYGYT
-,TRBV28,ASSNHDRGMPEQY
many,TRBV6-2/TRBV6-3,ASSPGGYGNTIY
-,TRBV7-9,ASSLKQGREKLF
-,TRBV7-2,ASSLVRLEGQF
many,TRBV5-1,ASSSMDRGGAEKTQY
-,TRBV27,ASSLLGVDQPQH
-,TRBV7-9,ASSLGAASGPPTNGF
few,TRBV7-9,ASIPFTGNTEAF
many,TRBV12-3/TRBV12-4,ASSLKQGAGSPLH
few,TRBV5-8,ASSFTGTSGGSYNEQF
-,TRBV9,ASSVDDEQY
-,TRBV25-1,ASRAPTDTQY
-,TRBV7-8,ASSATTGTTGQPQH
many,TRBV6-1,ASSPKGGSGNSPLH
-,TRBV5-1,ASSLYSRDEKLF
many,TRBV3-1,ASSQYRDTQY
many,TRBV29-1,SVDRLSGDEQF
many,TRBV20-1,SAGSYNEQF
many,TRBV12-3/TRBV12-4,ASTLGGLVDTQY
many,TRBV6-5,ASSYSASDSYEQY
-,TRBV9,ASSVGGGATDEQY
-,TRBV9,ASSVGQVGYEQY
many,TRBV7-9,ASSEGLAASYEQY
few,TRBV29-1,SVGGQGKSYT
few,TRBV28,ASSLGQTYNEQF
-,TRBV24-1,ATSDRDREETQY
-,TRBV2,ASTRGQGSYEQY
many,TRBV5-8,ASVTLSSYNEQF
-,TRBV9,ASSSGTVGNTIY
-,TRBV12-3/TRBV12-4,ASSLGGLRTGELF
-,TRBV20-1,SAPRGGTTDTQY
few,TRBV18,ASSPSYTTNEAF
few,TRBV6-6,ASSYSSRTGFPHEQY
many,TRBV5-1,ASSATGSAEAF
-,TRBV18,ASSSTINRDVYGYT
many,TRBV27,ASSFLARTGELF
few,TRBV7-9,ASSFPSGGAGEQF
many,TRBV2,ASLPGTVDNSPLH
-,TRBV19,ASINLAGGTGELF
many,TRBV4-1,ASSQSVQGEIYGYT
-,TRBV3-1,ASSHEGGPDEKLF
-,TRBV27,ASSFGRTSYEQY
many,TRBV9,ASSIGAGLYGYT
few,TRBV12-3/TRBV12-4,ASRRPGTVPKAF
few,TRBV9,ASSVATGGSGELF